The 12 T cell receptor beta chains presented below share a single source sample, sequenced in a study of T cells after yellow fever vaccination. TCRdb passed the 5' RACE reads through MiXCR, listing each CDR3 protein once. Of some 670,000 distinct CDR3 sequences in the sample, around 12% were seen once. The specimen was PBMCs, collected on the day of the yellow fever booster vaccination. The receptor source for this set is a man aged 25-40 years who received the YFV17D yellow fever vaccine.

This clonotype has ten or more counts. In DNA form, the CDR3 reads TGTGCCAGCAGTGAAGTAGAAATAGTTCAGCCCCAGCATTTT. This translates into CASSEVEIVQPQHF. The chain has TRBV6-1 and TRBJ1-5; no clear D. The CDR3 spans 14 residues. The ends were cut back, 1 base at V and 6 bases at J, with 10 bases in the middle. Germline-derived CDR1 and CDR2 are MNHNS and SASEGT.

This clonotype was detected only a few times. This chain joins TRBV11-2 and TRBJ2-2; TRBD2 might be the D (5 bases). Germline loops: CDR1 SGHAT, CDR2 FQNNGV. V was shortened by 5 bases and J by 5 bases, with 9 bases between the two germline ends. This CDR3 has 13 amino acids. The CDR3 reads CASSRKRTGELFF. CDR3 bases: TGTGCCAGCAGCCGAAAGCGGACCGGGGAGCTGTTTTTT.

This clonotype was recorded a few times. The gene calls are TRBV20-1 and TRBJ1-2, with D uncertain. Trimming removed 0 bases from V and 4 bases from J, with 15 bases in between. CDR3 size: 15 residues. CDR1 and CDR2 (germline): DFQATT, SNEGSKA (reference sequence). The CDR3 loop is CSARDRTRSTYGYTF. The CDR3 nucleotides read TGCAGTGCTAGAGATCGTACCAGGAGTACCTATGGCTACACCTTC.

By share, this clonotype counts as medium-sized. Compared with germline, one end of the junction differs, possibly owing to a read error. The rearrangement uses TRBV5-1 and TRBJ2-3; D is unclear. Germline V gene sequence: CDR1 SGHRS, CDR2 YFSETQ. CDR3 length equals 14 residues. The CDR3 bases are TGTGCCAGCAGCTTAGCTGGGGGCACAGATACGCAGTATTTT. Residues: CASSLAGGTDTQYF.

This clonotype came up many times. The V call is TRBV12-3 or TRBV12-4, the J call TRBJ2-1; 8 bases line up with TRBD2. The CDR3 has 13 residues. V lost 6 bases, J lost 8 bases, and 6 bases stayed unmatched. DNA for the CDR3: TGTGCCAGCAGGCCGGGACTAGTCGATGAGCAGTTCTTC. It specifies CASRPGLVDEQFF.

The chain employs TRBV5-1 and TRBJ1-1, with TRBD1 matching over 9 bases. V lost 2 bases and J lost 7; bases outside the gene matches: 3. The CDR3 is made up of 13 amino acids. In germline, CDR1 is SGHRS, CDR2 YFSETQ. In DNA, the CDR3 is TGCGCCAGCAGCTTTGGACAGGGGCTTGAAGCTTTCTTT. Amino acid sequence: CASSFGQGLEAFF.

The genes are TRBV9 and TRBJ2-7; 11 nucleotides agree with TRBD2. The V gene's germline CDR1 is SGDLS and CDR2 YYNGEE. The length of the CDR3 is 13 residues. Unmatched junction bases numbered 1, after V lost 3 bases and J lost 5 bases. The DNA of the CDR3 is TGTGCCAGCAGCGAACTAGCGGGAGACGAGCAGTACTTC. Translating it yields CASSELAGDEQYF.

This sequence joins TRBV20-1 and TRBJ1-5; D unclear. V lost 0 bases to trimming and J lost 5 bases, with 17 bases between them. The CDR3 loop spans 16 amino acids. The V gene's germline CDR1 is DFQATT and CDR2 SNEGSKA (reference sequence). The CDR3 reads CSAREPGPTSHQPQHF. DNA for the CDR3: TGCAGTGCTAGAGAACCAGGACCTACCTCCCATCAGCCCCAGCATTTT.

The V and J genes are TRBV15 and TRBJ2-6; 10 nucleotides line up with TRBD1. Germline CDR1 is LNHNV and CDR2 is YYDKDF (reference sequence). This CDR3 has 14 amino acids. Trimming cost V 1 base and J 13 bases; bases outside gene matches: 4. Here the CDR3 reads CATSRGGQGMVLTF. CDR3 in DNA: TGTGCCACCAGCAGAGGGGGACAGGGGATGGTCCTGACTTTC.

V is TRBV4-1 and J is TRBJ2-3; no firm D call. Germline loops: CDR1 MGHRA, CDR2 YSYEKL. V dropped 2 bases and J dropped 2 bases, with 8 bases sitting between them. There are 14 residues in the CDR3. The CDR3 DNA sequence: TGCGCCAGCAGCCAAAGCTCTACCACAGATACGCAGTATTTT. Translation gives CASSQSSTTDTQYF.

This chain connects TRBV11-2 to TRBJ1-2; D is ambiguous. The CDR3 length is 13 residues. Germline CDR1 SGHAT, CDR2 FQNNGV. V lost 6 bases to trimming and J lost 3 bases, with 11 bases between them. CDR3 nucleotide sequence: TGTGCCAGCAGGTCCGGACGGGACTATGGCTACACCTTC. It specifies CASRSGRDYGYTF.

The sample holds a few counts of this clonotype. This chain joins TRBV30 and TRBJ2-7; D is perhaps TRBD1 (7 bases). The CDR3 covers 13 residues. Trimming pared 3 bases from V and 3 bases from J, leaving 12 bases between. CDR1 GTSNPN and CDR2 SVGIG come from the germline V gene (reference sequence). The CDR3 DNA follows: TGTGCCTGGAGCCAGGGGGGACACTACGAGCAGTACTTC. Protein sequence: CAWSQGGHYEQYF. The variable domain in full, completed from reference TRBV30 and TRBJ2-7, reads SQTIHQWPATLVQPVGSPLSLECTVEGTSNPNLYWYRQAAGRGLQLLFYSVGIGQISSEVPQNLSASRPQDRQFILSSKKLLLSDSGFYLCAWSQGGHYEQYFGPGTRLTVT.